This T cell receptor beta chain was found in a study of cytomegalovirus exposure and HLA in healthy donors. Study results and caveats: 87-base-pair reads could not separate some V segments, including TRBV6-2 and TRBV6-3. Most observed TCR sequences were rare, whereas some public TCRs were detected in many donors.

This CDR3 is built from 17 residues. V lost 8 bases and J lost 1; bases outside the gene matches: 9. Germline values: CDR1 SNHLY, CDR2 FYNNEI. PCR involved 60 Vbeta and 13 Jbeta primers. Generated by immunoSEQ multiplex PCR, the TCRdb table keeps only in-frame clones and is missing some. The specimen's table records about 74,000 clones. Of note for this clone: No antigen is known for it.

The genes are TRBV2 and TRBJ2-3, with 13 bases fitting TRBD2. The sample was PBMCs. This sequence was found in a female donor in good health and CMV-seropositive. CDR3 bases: TGTGCCAGCTCCGAACCAGGACTAGCGGGGGGCACAGATACGCAGTATTTT. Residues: CASSEPGLAGGTDTQYF.